This is a list of T cell receptor beta chains from one sample in a study of resident and recirculating memory T cells in vitiligo. Some clones are missing from TCRdb's copy, which holds only in-frame ones; the method was immunoSEQ multiplex PCR. The table shows 40,000 to 50,000 clones, with 80% to 95% occurring only once. The sequenced sample consisted of blood. The receptors derive from a male donor with vitiligo. Both conserved end residues are part of each CDR3. A D gene is named only where the DNA matches it firmly. A clone size is listed for some rows: how often the clone was seen (once, few, many), or a class if it is expanded.

clone_size j_call v_call d_call cdr3_nt cdr3_aa
- TRBJ2-7 TRBV7-6 - TGTGCCAGCAGCTTAGCGAGGCAGGGGCAGAGTAAGGAGCAGTACTTC CASSLARQGQSKEQYF
- TRBJ2-2 TRBV27 - TGTGCCAGCAGCTGGACAGCGAACACCGGGGAGCTGTTTTTT CASSWTANTGELFF
- TRBJ2-7 TRBV6-5 - TGTGCCAGCCTTTCTACTCAGGAAACACCCTACGAGCAGTACTTC CASLSTQETPYEQYF
- TRBJ1-5 TRBV27 - TGTGCCAGCAGAAGGGGTGTGAGTCAGCCCCAGCATTTT CASRRGVSQPQHF
- TRBJ2-5 TRBV18 TRBD1 TGTGCCAGCTCACTGCAGGGGGCCAACCAAGAGACCCAGTACTTC CASSLQGANQETQYF
once TRBJ2-1 TRBV30 TRBD2 TGTGCCTGGAAAAAAGCGGGGGGGCGGTATGAGCAGTTCTTC CAWKKAGGRYEQFF
- TRBJ2-3 TRBV5-1 TRBD1 TGCGCCAGCAGGATGGAGACAGGGGCCAACACAGATACGCAGTATTTT CASRMETGANTDTQYF
- TRBJ2-2 TRBV7-7 TRBD2 TGTGCTAGCAGTCCGGTACCCGGGACTAGCTCGAACACCGGGGAGCTGTTTTTT CASSPVPGTSSNTGELFF
once TRBJ2-2 TRBV28 TRBD2 TGTGCCAGCAGTTTATGGGCTAGCGGAGGCACCGGGGAGCTGTTTTTT CASSLWASGGTGELFF
once TRBJ1-5 TRBV27 TRBD1 TGTGCCAGCAGTCCTAGGACAGGGAGTCAGCCCCAGCATTTT CASSPRTGSQPQHF
- TRBJ1-1 TRBV30 - TGTGCCTGGAGTGTAAGTTTGGGAGGTGAAGCTTTCTTT CAWSVSLGGEAFF
- TRBJ2-1 TRBV29-1 TRBD2 TGCAGCGTTTGGTCTACCCGCGGGGGGGAGCAGTTCTTC CSVWSTRGGEQFF
- TRBJ1-1 TRBV7-9 - TGTGCCAGCAGCCGTGTCAACACTGAAGCTTTCTTT CASSRVNTEAFF
- TRBJ2-5 TRBV7-3 TRBD1 TGTGCCAGCAGCTTATCGGGACAGGGGGCGGAGACCCAGTACTTC CASSLSGQGAETQYF
- TRBJ2-3 TRBV30 TRBD1 TGTGCCTGGAGTAACCGCCGGGGACAGGTAACAGATACGCAGTATTTT CAWSNRRGQVTDTQYF
- TRBJ1-3 TRBV6-1 - TGTGCCAGCAGTGGAAAATCGGGGACTCGGTTGGACACCATATATTTT CASSGKSGTRLDTIYF
- TRBJ2-3 TRBV5-1 - TGCGCCAGCAGCTTGGGGGGCCCAGATACGCAGTATTTT CASSLGGPDTQYF
- TRBJ1-1 TRBV6-6 TRBD1 TGTGCCAGCAGCCCGGGACAGGTGGGTTTCGCTGAAGCTTTCTTT CASSPGQVGFAEAFF
- TRBJ2-7 TRBV10-3 TRBD1 TGTGCCATCAGTAGACAGGGGACCACCTACGAGCAGTACTTC CAISRQGTTYEQYF
- TRBJ2-1 TRBV18 - TGTGCCAGCTCACTGGGCCGGCACAATGAGCAGTTCTTC CASSLGRHNEQFF
- TRBJ1-2 TRBV6-5 TRBD1 TGTGCCAGCAGTTACGGCGACAGGGGATACGGCTACACCTTC CASSYGDRGYGYTF
- TRBJ2-5 TRBV29-1 - TGCAGCGTTAATCGGGACAAATCATTAGTCCAAGAGACCCAGTACTTC CSVNRDKSLVQETQYF
- TRBJ2-7 TRBV27 TRBD1 TGTGCCCCCTGGACAGGGGGATTTCACGAGCAGTACTTC CAPWTGGFHEQYF
once TRBJ2-7 TRBV7-6 TRBD2 TGTGCCAGCAGCTTACTAGCGGGGGGCTCCTACGAGCAGTACTTC CASSLLAGGSYEQYF
- TRBJ2-1 TRBV4-3 TRBD2 TGCGCCAGCAGCCAAGGGGTAGCGGGGACTTTTAGCTCCTACAATGAGCAGTTCTTC CASSQGVAGTFSSYNEQFF
- TRBJ1-5 TRBV19 TRBD1 TGTGCCAGTAGTATAGGACAGGGAGGCCAGCCCCAGCATTTT CASSIGQGGQPQHF
- TRBJ2-5 TRBV9 - TGTGCCAGCAGCGTCCGGGGCCAAGAGACCCAGTACTTC CASSVRGQETQYF
- TRBJ2-3 TRBV19 - TGTGCCAGTAGTCCAGGGCCCCAATCCAATACGCAGTATTTT CASSPGPQSNTQYF
- TRBJ2-5 TRBV5-4 TRBD2 TGTGCCAGCAGCTCACTAGCGGGGGGGCAAGAGACCCAGTACTTC CASSSLAGGQETQYF
once TRBJ2-7 TRBV11-3 - TGTGCCAGCAGCTTCCAGGGGGGCTCCTACGAGCAGTACTTC CASSFQGGSYEQYF
- TRBJ1-3 TRBV25-1 - TGTGCCATTAGCGGGGGAATAGGAAACACCATATATTTT CAISGGIGNTIYF
- TRBJ2-3 TRBV19 - TGTGCCAGTAGTATAAGTACCACTAGCACAGATACGCAGTATTTT CASSISTTSTDTQYF
- TRBJ2-3 TRBV19 TRBD2 TGTGCCAGTAGTCCCCGGACTAGCGGGGGGGCAGATACGCAGTATTTT CASSPRTSGGADTQYF
- TRBJ2-7 TRBV5-8 TRBD1 TGTGCCAGCAGCTTGGGGAACAGGGGGTCGGGGGAGCAGTACTTC CASSLGNRGSGEQYF
- TRBJ2-7 TRBV7-9 - TGTGCCAGCAGCTCGGACAAAATATACGAGCAGTACTTC CASSSDKIYEQYF
- TRBJ2-6 TRBV4-1 - TGCGCCAGCAGCCTTTCGTCTGGGGCCAACGTCCTGACTTTC CASSLSSGANVLTF
- TRBJ1-5 TRBV5-6 - TGTGCCAGCAGCTCAAATCAGCCCCAGCATTTT CASSSNQPQHF
- TRBJ1-2 TRBV15 - TGTGCCACCAGCAGAGATTTGGGGGTGGTGGGGACACCGATATATTATGGCGGCTACACCTTC CATSRDLGVVGTPIYYGGYTF
few TRBJ2-3 TRBV6-4 TRBD2 TGTGCCAGCAGTGACTCTAGCGGGGGGGCAGATACGCAGTATTTT CASSDSSGGADTQYF
- TRBJ1-1 TRBV27 - TGTGCCAGCAGTTTCTATGGAGGTGAAGCTTTCTTT CASSFYGGEAFF
once TRBJ2-5 TRBV6-5 - TGTGCCAGCAGTTACACGCGACTAGTCGAAGAGACCCAGTACTTC CASSYTRLVEETQYF
- TRBJ2-7 TRBV23-1 - TGCGCCAGCAGTGACCCCCACCCACCCAGGGGAAGTCTCTGGTACGAGCAGTACTTC CASSDPHPPRGSLWYEQYF
- TRBJ2-1 TRBV9 TRBD2 TGTGCCAGCAGCCTGACTAGCGGGGGGACCTACAATGAGCAGTTCTTC CASSLTSGGTYNEQFF
- TRBJ2-7 TRBV10-2 TRBD2 TGCGCCAGTAGACTAGCGGGGGATTCTTCCTACGAGCAGTACTTC CASRLAGDSSYEQYF
- TRBJ2-3 TRBV27 - TGTGCCAGCAGCCCGACGGTGGGGGCCTCGACAGATACGCAGTATTTT CASSPTVGASTDTQYF
- TRBJ2-5 TRBV7-2 TRBD1 TGTGCCAGCAGCCCTCACCCCGGGACAGGGTTTTTCGAGACCCAGTACTTC CASSPHPGTGFFETQYF
- TRBJ2-1 TRBV7-3 - TGTGCCAGCAGTAAGAGGGCGGGGGCCGGATCGGATGAGCAGTTCTTC CASSKRAGAGSDEQFF
- TRBJ2-1 TRBV15 - TGTGCCACCAGCAGGGCGACGGAGAGGGGGTACAATGAGCAGTTCTTC CATSRATERGYNEQFF